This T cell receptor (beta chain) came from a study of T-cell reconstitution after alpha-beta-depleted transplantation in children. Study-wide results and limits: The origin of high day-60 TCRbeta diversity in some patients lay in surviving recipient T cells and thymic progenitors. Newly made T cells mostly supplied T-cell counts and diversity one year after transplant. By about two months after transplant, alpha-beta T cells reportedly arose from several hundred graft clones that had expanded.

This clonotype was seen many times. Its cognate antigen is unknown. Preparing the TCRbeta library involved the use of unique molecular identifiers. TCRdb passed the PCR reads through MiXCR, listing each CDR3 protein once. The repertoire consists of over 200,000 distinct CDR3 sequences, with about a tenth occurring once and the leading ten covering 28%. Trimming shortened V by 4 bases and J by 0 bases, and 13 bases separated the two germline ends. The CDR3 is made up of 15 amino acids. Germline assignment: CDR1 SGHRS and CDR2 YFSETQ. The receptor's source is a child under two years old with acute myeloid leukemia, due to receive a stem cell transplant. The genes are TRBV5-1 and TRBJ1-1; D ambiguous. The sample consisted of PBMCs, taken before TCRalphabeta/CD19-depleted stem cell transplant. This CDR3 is CASSLGRPMNTEAFF. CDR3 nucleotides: TGCGCCAGCAGCCTAGGACGGCCCATGAACACTGAAGCTTTCTTT.